The present T cell receptor beta chain was sequenced within a study of T cell responses to AZD1222 COVID-19 vaccine. In regard to this clone: Other DNA sequences in this sample translate to the same CDR3.

J gave up 2 bases and V 3 bases, and 4 bases lay outside the gene matches. Germline values: CDR1 SNHLY, CDR2 FYNNEI. CDR3 size: 15 residues. Assay: immunoSEQ multiplex PCR; the TCRdb copy retains only in-frame clones and omits some. The table records 150,000 to 200,000 clones, around 90% of them present only once. This material consisted of peripheral blood, taken on day 0 of AZD1222 vaccination. The receptor was derived from an adult in good health. V and J are TRBV2 and TRBJ2-7, with TRBD2 matching 10 bases. This CDR3 reads CASSEGLAGAYEQYF. The CDR3 DNA follows: TGTGCCAGCAGTGAGGGGCTAGCGGGGGCCTACGAGCAGTACTTC.